These T cell receptor beta chains were read from a single sample in a study of T cell changes during pregnancy in multiple sclerosis. Sequencing used immunoSEQ multiplex PCR; TCRdb keeps in-frame clones, though not all of them. The sample holds tens of thousands of clones, over 90% seen once. Material: CD8+ T cells from peripheral blood mononuclear cells, obtained in the third trimester of pregnancy. These receptors were collected from a female donor with multiple sclerosis, enrolled in a pregnancy study. The CDR3 runs from the conserved cysteine through the conserved F or W. The order of the fields is D gene, V gene, clone size, J gene, CDR3 DNA, CDR3 protein. D genes are given only for firm matches. Clone sizes are given selectively: once, few, many, or a class where the clone is expanded.

.	TRBV27	.	TRBJ2-7	TGTGCCAGTGGACAGCTAACCTCCTACGAGCAGTACTTC	CASGQLTSYEQYF
.	TRBV2	.	TRBJ2-7	TGTGCCACCATGGGACTTCTCTCCTACGAGCAGTACTTC	CATMGLLSYEQYF
TRBD2	TRBV7-9	.	TRBJ2-2	TGTGCCAGCAGCGGGGGGACTAGCGGGAGGGCCATGAACACCGGGGAGCTGTTTTTT	CASSGGTSGRAMNTGELFF
.	TRBV6-4	.	TRBJ2-2	TGTGCCAGCAGTGCTAGGACAGCAAACACCGGGGAGCTGTTTTTT	CASSARTANTGELFF
.	TRBV13	.	TRBJ2-1	TGTGCCAGCAGCTTAGGCGGGAACGAGCAGTTCTTC	CASSLGGNEQFF
.	TRBV21-1	once	TRBJ2-6	TGTGCCATGAGGGGGGTTACAGGACAGGCCACGGGGGCCAACGTCCTGACTTTC	CAMRGVTGQATGANVLTF
TRBD1	TRBV28	.	TRBJ1-1	TGTGCCAGCAGTGAAAACAGGGGGCTGACTGAAGCTTTCTTT	CASSENRGLTEAFF
TRBD1	TRBV30	.	TRBJ1-5	TGTGCCTGGAGTTTGGGGACAGGGGGCTTTCAGCCCCAGCATTTT	CAWSLGTGGFQPQHF
TRBD2	TRBV7-7	.	TRBJ2-7	TGTGCCAGCAGCGCCGGGACTAGCGAGACCTACGAGCAGTACTTC	CASSAGTSETYEQYF
.	TRBV5-1	.	TRBJ2-5	TGCGCCAGCAGCCTGCCCCATCTCAGGGGTCTAGAGGAAGAGACCCAGTACTTC	CASSLPHLRGLEEETQYF
TRBD1	TRBV4-3	.	TRBJ2-6	TGCGCCAGCAGCCACTCCACTCCGGGACAGGCTGGGGCCAACGTCCTGACTTTC	CASSHSTPGQAGANVLTF
.	TRBV5-5	.	TRBJ1-1	TGTGCCAGCAGCACCCACACGTTCATGAACACTGAAGCTTTCTTT	CASSTHTFMNTEAFF
TRBD1	TRBV7-9	.	TRBJ1-1	TGTGCCAGCAGCTTAGCCCTGGACAGGGTAAACGCTGAAGCTTTCTTT	CASSLALDRVNAEAFF
.	TRBV21-1	.	TRBJ2-1	TGTGCCAGCAGCAGGGAGCGCTCCTACAATGAGCAGTTCTTC	CASSRERSYNEQFF
TRBD2	TRBV4-1	.	TRBJ2-3	TGCGCCAGCAGCCAAGCCGGCGGGCTGGGTAGCGGGAGCACAGATACGCAGTATTTT	CASSQAGGLGSGSTDTQYF
TRBD2	TRBV6-4	.	TRBJ2-7	TGTGCCAGCAGGGGACTAGCGGGAGGTCCCCACTCCTACGAGCAGTACTTC	CASRGLAGGPHSYEQYF
.	TRBV19	.	TRBJ2-7	TGTGCCAGTAGTATCGTCGGGAGCTCCTACGAGCAGTACTTC	CASSIVGSSYEQYF
.	TRBV27	.	TRBJ1-5	TGTGCCAGCAGTCCAAGGGGACTCGGCCGTCAGCCCCAGCATTTT	CASSPRGLGRQPQHF
TRBD1	TRBV14	.	TRBJ1-2	TGTGCCAGCAGCCAAGCCGGGACAGGGAGTCGCTACACCTTC	CASSQAGTGSRYTF
TRBD2	TRBV27	.	TRBJ2-1	TGTGCCAGCAGTGCGACTAGCGGGAGGGGGATCGACAATGAGCAGTTCTTC	CASSATSGRGIDNEQFF
.	TRBV4-1	once	TRBJ1-1	TGCGCCAGCAGCCAAGGGGCGGGGACGAGCACTGAAGCTTTCTTT	CASSQGAGTSTEAFF
.	TRBV6-5	.	TRBJ2-7	TGTGCCAGCAGTCCCGTGAGAGACTCCTACGAGCAGTACTTC	CASSPVRDSYEQYF
TRBD2	TRBV29-1	.	TRBJ2-1	TGCAGCGTTGAAGGGTGGAGCGGGAGGAGGAGTGAGCAGTTCTTC	CSVEGWSGRRSEQFF
.	TRBV6-1	.	TRBJ2-7	TGTGCCAGCAGTGAAACCGGGGTCGAGCAGTACTTC	CASSETGVEQYF
.	TRBV10-3	few	TRBJ2-5	TGTGCCATCAGTGAGTCGTTGGTAGCATCGAGTCTGTACTTC	CAISESLVASSLYF
.	TRBV2	.	TRBJ2-7	TGTGCCAGCACTCGGGAAAACTCCTACGAGCAGTACTTC	CASTRENSYEQYF
TRBD2	TRBV6-5	.	TRBJ2-7	TGTGCCAGCTCGGGACTAGCGGGAGACGAGCAGTACTTC	CASSGLAGDEQYF
.	TRBV5-6	.	TRBJ2-7	TGTGCCAGCAGCTTGATCCGAGGGTACGAGCAGTACTTC	CASSLIRGYEQYF
.	TRBV6-1	.	TRBJ2-6	TGTGCCAGCTTAAGCGGCACGTTCGCCGTCCTGACTTTC	CASLSGTFAVLTF
.	TRBV6-5	.	TRBJ1-1	TGTGCCAGCAGTTACGGGCAGGGGAACACTGAAGCTTTCTTT	CASSYGQGNTEAFF
.	TRBV10-3	.	TRBJ2-2	TGTGCCATCAGTGAGTCTCCAGGGGAGAACACCGGGGAGCTGTTTTTT	CAISESPGENTGELFF
TRBD1	TRBV7-2	.	TRBJ1-1	TGTGCCAGCAACCAGGGGGGTAGGGACACTGAAGCTTTCTTT	CASNQGGRDTEAFF
TRBD1	TRBV27	.	TRBJ2-2	TGTGCCAGCAGTTTGATGACAGGGGGTTTGGCCGGGGAGCTGTTTTTT	CASSLMTGGLAGELFF
TRBD1	TRBV27	.	TRBJ1-4	TGTGCCAGCCGGGACAGGGGGCTTTCGACTAATGAAAAACTGTTTTTT	CASRDRGLSTNEKLFF
.	TRBV5-1	.	TRBJ2-2	TGCGCCAGCAGCTTGCATTGGTCAGAAAACACCGGGGAGCTGTTTTTT	CASSLHWSENTGELFF
.	TRBV12-5	.	TRBJ1-1	TGTGCTAGTGGTCTAACTCCGATGGGGGCAGACACTGAAGCTTTCTTT	CASGLTPMGADTEAFF
.	TRBV4-3	.	TRBJ1-2	TGCGCCAGCAGCCAAGATAGGACAGCTCGATATGGCTACACCTTC	CASSQDRTARYGYTF
TRBD1	TRBV29-1	.	TRBJ1-3	TGCAGCGTTATTTCCCCGGGACAGGGGAGCTCTGGAAACACCATATATTTT	CSVISPGQGSSGNTIYF
.	TRBV6-1	once	TRBJ2-7	TGTGCCAGCAGTGAGCGTGGAGGAAAACTTTACGAGCAGTACTTC	CASSERGGKLYEQYF
TRBD2	TRBV28	.	TRBJ2-7	TGTGCCAGCAGTTTAAGTCGGACTAGCGTATCCTACGAGCAGTACTTC	CASSLSRTSVSYEQYF
.	TRBV6-5	.	TRBJ1-2	TGTGCCAGCAGTTACTCTGCAGGGGATCGCTATGGCTACACCTTC	CASSYSAGDRYGYTF
.	TRBV30	.	TRBJ2-7	TGTGCCTGGAGTCCGGGACTTTCCTACGAGCAGTACTTC	CAWSPGLSYEQYF
TRBD1	TRBV29-1	.	TRBJ1-2	TGCAGCGTTCGTCCGACAGGGGACTATGGCTACACCTTC	CSVRPTGDYGYTF
TRBD1	TRBV18	.	TRBJ1-1	TGTGCCAGCTCACTACAGGGGGCCGCTGAAGCTTTCTTT	CASSLQGAAEAFF
TRBD2	TRBV7-9	once	TRBJ2-1	TGTGCCAGCAGCTCTGGACTAGCGGGAGGATTTTTAGGCGGTGAGCAGTTCTTC	CASSSGLAGGFLGGEQFF
TRBD2	TRBV9	.	TRBJ2-7	TGTGCCAGCAGCGCCGGGACTAGCGGGAGATCCTACGAGCAGTACTTC	CASSAGTSGRSYEQYF
.	TRBV7-9	.	TRBJ2-1	TGTGCCAGCAGGGCGGGTTCGATTTACAATGAGCAGTTCTTC	CASRAGSIYNEQFF
TRBD1	TRBV5-4	.	TRBJ1-3	TGTGCCAGCAGCCTGCAACAGGGGCTCCCTGGAAACACCATATATTTT	CASSLQQGLPGNTIYF
TRBD1	TRBV28	.	TRBJ1-5	TGTGCCAGCGCTAACGGACAGGCCCTCAGTATGCCCCAGCATTTT	CASANGQALSMPQHF
TRBD1	TRBV27	.	TRBJ1-5	TGTGCCAGCAGTTTAACAGGGGCTTTTCAGCCCCAGCATTTT	CASSLTGAFQPQHF
TRBD2	TRBV5-1	.	TRBJ2-1	TGCGCCAGCAGCTTGGTTAATTTGGGACTAGCGGGATTCAATGAGCAGTTCTTC	CASSLVNLGLAGFNEQFF
.	TRBV19	.	TRBJ2-1	TGTGCCAGTAGTATCTTTGGCGGAGGTGTGGATGAGCAGTTCTTC	CASSIFGGGVDEQFF
.	TRBV27	.	TRBJ1-5	TGTGCCAGCCGGAGGACGGGGGTGAATCAGCCCCAGCATTTT	CASRRTGVNQPQHF
TRBD2	TRBV9	.	TRBJ2-1	TGTGCCAGCAGCGCAGGACTAGCGGACTACAATGAGCAGTTCTTC	CASSAGLADYNEQFF
.	TRBV28	.	TRBJ1-2	TGTGCCAGCAACCTGCCCGTACAGGGTAACTATGGCTACACCTTC	CASNLPVQGNYGYTF
.	TRBV6-4	few	TRBJ1-5	TGTGCCAGCAGCCCTGGTCCATCTAGTCAGCCCCAGCATTTT	CASSPGPSSQPQHF
.	TRBV4-3	.	TRBJ2-1	TGCGCCAGCAGCCAAGATGGAGGGAGCGTGTACAATGAGCAGTTCTTC	CASSQDGGSVYNEQFF
.	TRBV9	.	TRBJ2-3	TGTGCCAGCAGCGACCTCGGGGATCCCGAAACAGATACGCAGTATTTT	CASSDLGDPETDTQYF